This T cell receptor beta chain was documented in a study of cytomegalovirus exposure and HLA in healthy donors. The V gene's germline CDR1 is PRHDT and CDR2 FYEKMQ (reference sequence). V dropped 0 bases and J dropped 6 bases, with 12 bases sitting between them. This CDR3 is 14 amino acids long. This table comes from immunoSEQ multiplex PCR, and its TCRdb copy is limited to in-frame clones, with some not included. The sample includes around 180,000 clones, over 65% of them seen just once. The chain joins TRBV13 to TRBJ2-7, with TRBD2 as a possible D gene (5 bases). Sample: PBMCs. This sequence originates from a man between 18 and 29 years old in good health and CMV-seropositive. Here the CDR3 DNA reads TGTGCCAGCAGCTTAGGGGCTAGCCCGTCCGAGCAGTACTTC. Its translation: CASSLGASPSEQYF.